These T cell receptor beta chains were read from a single sample in a study of metastatic and nonmetastatic thyroid tumors. TCRdb re-called the PCR reads through MiXCR. Of around 12,000 clones listed, 9% to 14% are singletons. What was sequenced was blood. The receptors stem from a female donor with papillary thyroid cancer or a benign thyroid nodule (not recorded which). Some clones in this sample may be carry-over from other donors' samples. CDR3s include the opening cysteine and the closing phenylalanine or tryptophan. The D gene is left open where the match is weak. Clone sizes are given selectively: once, few, many, or a class where the clone is expanded.

abundance: many; j_gene: TRBJ1-4; d_gene: -; v_gene: TRBV5-1; CDR3aa: CASSPGQLNEKLFF; CDR3nt: TGCGCCAGCAGCCCCGGACAGCTAAATGAAAAACTGTTTTTT
abundance: many; j_gene: TRBJ2-5; d_gene: -; v_gene: TRBV5-1; CDR3aa: CASSPDSSKETQYF; CDR3nt: TGCGCCAGCAGCCCGGACAGTTCGAAAGAGACCCAGTACTTC
abundance: many; j_gene: TRBJ2-7; d_gene: -; v_gene: TRBV14; CDR3aa: CASSQGLGYEQYF; CDR3nt: TGTGCCAGCAGCCAAGGCCTGGGCTACGAGCAGTACTTC
abundance: many; j_gene: TRBJ2-3; d_gene: -; v_gene: TRBV28; CDR3aa: CATARQAEDTQYF; CDR3nt: TGTGCCACTGCAAGACAGGCTGAAGATACGCAGTATTTT
abundance: many; j_gene: TRBJ1-3; d_gene: -; v_gene: TRBV29-1; CDR3aa: CSVAGLSGNTIYF; CDR3nt: TGCAGCGTTGCGGGCCTTTCTGGAAACACCATATATTTT
abundance: -; j_gene: TRBJ1-2; d_gene: -; v_gene: TRBV28; CDR3aa: CASSSNPDGDGYTF; CDR3nt: TGTGCCAGTAGTTCGAACCCTGACGGCGATGGCTACACCTTC
abundance: many; j_gene: TRBJ1-1; d_gene: -; v_gene: TRBV7-2; CDR3aa: CASSLAQGLGTEAFF; CDR3nt: TGTGCCAGCAGCTTAGCTCAGGGGCTGGGGACTGAAGCTTTCTTT
abundance: medium-sized; j_gene: TRBJ2-7; d_gene: -; v_gene: TRBV12-3/TRBV12-4; CDR3aa: CASSSRSGTFSYEQYF; CDR3nt: TGTGCCAGCAGTTCTAGATCCGGGACGTTCTCCTACGAGCAGTACTTC
abundance: -; j_gene: TRBJ2-2; d_gene: -; v_gene: TRBV27; CDR3aa: CASSLQGAAELFF; CDR3nt: TGTGCCAGCAGTTTACAGGGTGCCGCGGAGCTTTTTTTT
abundance: many; j_gene: TRBJ2-2; d_gene: -; v_gene: TRBV2; CDR3aa: CASSPTNSYTGELFF; CDR3nt: TGTGCCAGCAGTCCGACGAACTCGTACACCGGGGAGCTGTTTTTT
abundance: many; j_gene: TRBJ2-1; d_gene: TRBD2; v_gene: TRBV20-1; CDR3aa: CSASATLAGGGNEQFF; CDR3nt: TGCAGTGCTAGCGCAACCCTTGCGGGAGGGGGCAATGAGCAGTTCTTC
abundance: many; j_gene: TRBJ1-1; d_gene: -; v_gene: TRBV7-9; CDR3aa: CASSSWDIPQAFF; CDR3nt: TGTGCCAGCAGCTCCTGGGACATTCCGCAAGCTTTCTTT
abundance: few; j_gene: TRBJ1-1; d_gene: -; v_gene: TRBV6-2/TRBV6-3; CDR3aa: CASSYSGAQTEAFF; CDR3nt: TGTGCCAGCAGTTACTCAGGGGCGCAGACTGAAGCTTTCTTT
abundance: medium-sized; j_gene: TRBJ1-3; d_gene: TRBD1; v_gene: TRBV6-1; CDR3aa: CASSGQGSGNTIYF; CDR3nt: TGTGCCAGCAGTGGACAGGGGTCGGGAAACACCATATATTTT